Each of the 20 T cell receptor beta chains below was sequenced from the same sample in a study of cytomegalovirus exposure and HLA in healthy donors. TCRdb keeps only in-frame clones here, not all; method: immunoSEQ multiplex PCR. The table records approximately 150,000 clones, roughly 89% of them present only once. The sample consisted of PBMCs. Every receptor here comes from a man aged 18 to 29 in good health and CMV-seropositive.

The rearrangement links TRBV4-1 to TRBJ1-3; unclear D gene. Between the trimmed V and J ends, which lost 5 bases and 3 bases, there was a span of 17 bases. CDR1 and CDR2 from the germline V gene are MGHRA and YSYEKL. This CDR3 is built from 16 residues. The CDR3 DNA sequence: TGCGCCAGCAGCTTAAGCGGAACCGCCAGTGGAAACACCATATATTTT. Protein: CASSLSGTASGNTIYF.

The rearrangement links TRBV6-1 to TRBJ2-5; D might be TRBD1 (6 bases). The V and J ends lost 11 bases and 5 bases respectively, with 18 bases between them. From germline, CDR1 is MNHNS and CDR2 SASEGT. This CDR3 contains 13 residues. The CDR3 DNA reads TGTGCCGGAAAACAGGGAGTAGGGGAGACCCAGTACTTC. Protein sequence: CAGKQGVGETQYF.

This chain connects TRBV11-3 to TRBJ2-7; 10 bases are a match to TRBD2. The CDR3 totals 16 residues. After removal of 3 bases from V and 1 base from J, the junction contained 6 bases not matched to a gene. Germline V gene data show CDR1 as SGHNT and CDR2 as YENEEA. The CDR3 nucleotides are TGTGCCAGCAGCTTGCTAGCGGGAGATTTTTCCTACGAGCAGTACTTC. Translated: CASSLLAGDFSYEQYF.

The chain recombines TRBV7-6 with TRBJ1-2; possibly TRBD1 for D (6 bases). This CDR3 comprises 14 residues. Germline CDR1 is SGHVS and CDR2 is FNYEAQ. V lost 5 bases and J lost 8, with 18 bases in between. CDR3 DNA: TGTGCCAGCAGCCCCGGTTACAGGGTACAAGGCTACACCTTC. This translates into CASSPGYRVQGYTF. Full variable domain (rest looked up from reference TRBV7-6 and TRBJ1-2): GAGVSQSPRYKVTKRGQDVALRCDPISGHVSLYWYRQALGQGPEFLTYFNYEAQQDKSGLPNDRFSAERPEGSISTLTIQRTEQRDSAMYRCASSPGYRVQGYTFGSGTRLTVV.

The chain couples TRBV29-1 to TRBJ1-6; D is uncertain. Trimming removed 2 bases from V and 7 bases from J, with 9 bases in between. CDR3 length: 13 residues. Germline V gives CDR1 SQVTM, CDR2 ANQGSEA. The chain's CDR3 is CSVEISKNSPLHF. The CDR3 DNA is TGCAGCGTTGAAATTAGCAAGAATTCACCCCTCCACTTT.

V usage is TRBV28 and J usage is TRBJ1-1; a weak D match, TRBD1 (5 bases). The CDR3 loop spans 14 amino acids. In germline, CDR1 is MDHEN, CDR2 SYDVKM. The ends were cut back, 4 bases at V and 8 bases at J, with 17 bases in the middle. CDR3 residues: CASSSPGLKGEAFF. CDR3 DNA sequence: TGTGCCAGCAGTTCCCCGGGCCTGAAGGGGGAAGCTTTCTTT.

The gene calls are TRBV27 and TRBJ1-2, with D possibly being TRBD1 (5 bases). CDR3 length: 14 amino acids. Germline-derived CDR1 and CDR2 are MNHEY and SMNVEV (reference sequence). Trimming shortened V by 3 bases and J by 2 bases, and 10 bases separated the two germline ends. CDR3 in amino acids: CASSFGSGNYGYTF. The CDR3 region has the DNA TGTGCCAGCAGTTTTGGGTCAGGGAACTATGGCTACACCTTC.

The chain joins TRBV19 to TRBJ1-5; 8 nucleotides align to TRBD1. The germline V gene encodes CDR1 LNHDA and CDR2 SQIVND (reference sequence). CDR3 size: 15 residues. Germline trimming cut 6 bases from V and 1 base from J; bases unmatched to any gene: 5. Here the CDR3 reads CASSQQGASNQPQHF. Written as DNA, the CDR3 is TGTGCCAGTAGCCAGCAGGGGGCGAGCAATCAGCCCCAGCATTTT.

This chain's CDR3 is CAWGQGNYEQYF. CDR3 bases: TGTGCCTGGGGACAGGGGAACTACGAGCAGTACTTC. The chain uses TRBV30 and TRBJ2-7; 9 bases are shared with TRBD1. Per the germline V gene, CDR1 is GTSNPN and CDR2 is SVGIG (reference sequence). Trimming removed 5 bases from V and 3 bases from J; junction bases left unmatched: 2. The CDR3 totals 12 residues.

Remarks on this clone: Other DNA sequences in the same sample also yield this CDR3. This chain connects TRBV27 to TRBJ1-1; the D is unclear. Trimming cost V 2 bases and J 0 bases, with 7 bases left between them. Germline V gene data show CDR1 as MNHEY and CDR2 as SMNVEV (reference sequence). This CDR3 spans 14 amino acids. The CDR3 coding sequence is TGTGCCAGCAGTTTAACCGGAGTGAACACTGAAGCTTTCTTT. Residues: CASSLTGVNTEAFF.

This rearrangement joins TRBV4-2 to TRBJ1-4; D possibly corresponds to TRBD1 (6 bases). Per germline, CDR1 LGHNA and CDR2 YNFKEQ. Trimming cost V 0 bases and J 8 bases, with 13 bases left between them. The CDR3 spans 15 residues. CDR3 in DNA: TGTGCCAGCAGCCAAGAATGGGGGGGCAACGAAAAACTGTTTTTT. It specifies CASSQEWGGNEKLFF.

The CDR3 DNA reads as TGTGCCAGCAGTTACGGGCGGGGAGAAGCTTTCTTT. This gives the protein CASSYGRGEAFF. The chain carries TRBV6-5 and TRBJ1-1; D is uncertain. Trimming stripped 2 bases from V and 8 bases from J, with 9 bases between. In germline, CDR1 is MNHEY, CDR2 SVGAGI. There are 12 residues in the CDR3.

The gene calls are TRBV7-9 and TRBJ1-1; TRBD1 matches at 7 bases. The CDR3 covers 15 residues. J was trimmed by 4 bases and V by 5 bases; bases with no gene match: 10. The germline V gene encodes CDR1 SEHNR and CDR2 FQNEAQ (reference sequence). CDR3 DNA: TGTGCCAGCAGCCCGAAGGACCAGGGGGGCACTGAAGCTTTCTTT. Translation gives CASSPKDQGGTEAFF. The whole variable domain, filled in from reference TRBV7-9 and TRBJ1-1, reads DTGVSQNPRHKITKRGQNVTFRCDPISEHNRLYWYRQTLGQGPEFLTYFQNEAQLEKSRLLSDRFSAERPKGSFSTLEIQRTEQGDSAMYLCASSPKDQGGTEAFFGQGTRLTVV.

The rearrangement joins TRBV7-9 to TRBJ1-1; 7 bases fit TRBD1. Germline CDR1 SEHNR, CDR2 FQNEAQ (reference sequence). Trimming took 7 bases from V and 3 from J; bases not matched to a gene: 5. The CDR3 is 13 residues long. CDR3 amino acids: CASKQGSDTEAFF. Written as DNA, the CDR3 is TGTGCCAGCAAACAGGGGTCCGACACTGAAGCTTTCTTT.

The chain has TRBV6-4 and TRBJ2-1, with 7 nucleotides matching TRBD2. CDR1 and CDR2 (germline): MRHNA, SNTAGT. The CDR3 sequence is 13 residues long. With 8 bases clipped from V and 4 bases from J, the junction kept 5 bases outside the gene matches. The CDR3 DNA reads TGTGCCAGCTCGCGGGGGTTATACAATGAGCAGTTCTTC. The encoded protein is CASSRGLYNEQFF.

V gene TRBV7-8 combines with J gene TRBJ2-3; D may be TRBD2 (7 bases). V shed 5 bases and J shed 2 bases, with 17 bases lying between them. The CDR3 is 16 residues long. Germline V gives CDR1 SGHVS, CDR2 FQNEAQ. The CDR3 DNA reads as TGTGCCAGCAGCCAGCCGAGGGGGGGGGACACAGATACGCAGTATTTT. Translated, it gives CASSQPRGGDTDTQYF.

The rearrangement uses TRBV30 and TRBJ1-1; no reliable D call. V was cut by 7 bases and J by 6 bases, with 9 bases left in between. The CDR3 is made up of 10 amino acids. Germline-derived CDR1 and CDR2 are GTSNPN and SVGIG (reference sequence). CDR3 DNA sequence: TGTGCCTCCCAGAGGGCTGAAGCTTTCTTT. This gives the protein CASQRAEAFF. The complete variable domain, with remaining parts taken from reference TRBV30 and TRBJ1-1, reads SQTIHQWPATLVQPVGSPLSLECTVEGTSNPNLYWYRQAAGRGLQLLFYSVGIGQISSEVPQNLSASRPQDRQFILSSKKLLLSDSGFYLCASQRAEAFFGQGTRLTVV.

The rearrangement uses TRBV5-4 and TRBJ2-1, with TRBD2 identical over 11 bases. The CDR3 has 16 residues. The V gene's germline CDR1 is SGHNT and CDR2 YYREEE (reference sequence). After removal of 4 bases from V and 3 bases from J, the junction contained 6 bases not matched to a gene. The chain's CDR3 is CASSRGLADFYNEQFF. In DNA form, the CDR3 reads TGTGCCAGCAGCCGGGGACTAGCGGACTTCTACAATGAGCAGTTCTTC.

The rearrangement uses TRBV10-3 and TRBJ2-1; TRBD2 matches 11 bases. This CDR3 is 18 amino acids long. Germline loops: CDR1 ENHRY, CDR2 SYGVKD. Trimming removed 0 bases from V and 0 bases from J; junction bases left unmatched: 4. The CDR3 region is CAISESGTSGLSYNEQFF. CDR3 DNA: TGTGCCATCAGTGAGTCCGGGACTAGCGGCCTCTCCTACAATGAGCAGTTCTTC.

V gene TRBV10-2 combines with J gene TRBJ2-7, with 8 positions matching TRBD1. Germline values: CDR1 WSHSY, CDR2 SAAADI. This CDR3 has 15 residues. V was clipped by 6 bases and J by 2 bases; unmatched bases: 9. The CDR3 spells CASSPPDRETYEQYF. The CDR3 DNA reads TGCGCCAGCAGCCCCCCGGACAGGGAAACCTACGAGCAGTACTTC.